This entry is about one T cell receptor beta chain. This CDR3 is 13 amino acids long. Trimming pared 2 bases from V and 6 bases from J, leaving 9 bases between. From germline, CDR1 is MDHEN and CDR2 SYDVKM. This entry is derived from a study of control samples from healthy donors and cancer patients. TCRdb's copy holds only in-frame clones and misses some; the assay was immunoSEQ multiplex PCR. The sample has under 200,000 clones; roughly 91% are singletons. This clonotype originated in a woman aged 25 to 45 in good health. The rearrangement uses TRBV28 and TRBJ2-3; tentative D call: TRBD1 (5 bases). The sample taken for sequencing was blood. For the CDR3, the DNA is TGTGCCAGCAGTTTAATGGGGCGGGATACGCAGTATTTT. Protein sequence: CASSLMGRDTQYF.